This T cell receptor beta chain was documented in a study of T-cell reconstitution after alpha-beta-depleted transplantation in children. Findings and caveats of the study: At day 60, the high TCRbeta diversity found in some patients originated from recipient T cells and thymic progenitors that had survived.

After removal of 8 bases from V and 3 bases from J, the junction contained 5 bases not matched to a gene. Germline CDR1 and CDR2: MGHDK and SYGVNS. The CDR3 consists of 14 residues. Unique molecular identifiers were built into the TCRbeta library. TCRdb reprocessed the PCR reads with MiXCR, giving one entry per CDR3 protein. Here the sample spans roughly 670,000 distinct CDR3 sequences, about an eighth being singletons. As for this clonotype: Its antigen is undetermined.

The chain has TRBV25-1 and TRBJ2-1; 9 bases map to TRBD2. This material consisted of PBMCs, taken before TCRalphabeta/CD19-depleted stem cell transplant. This TCR came from a girl aged 2 to 9 with congenital amegakaryocytic thrombocytopenia, due to receive a stem cell transplant. The CDR3 region is CASVLAGCYNEQFF. The CDR3 region has the DNA TGTGCCAGCGTCCTAGCGGGGTGCTACAATGAGCAGTTCTTC.